The source of this T cell receptor beta chain is a study of CD8+CD57+ T cells in acquired aplastic anemia. According to the study, genomic DNA was the template for TCR beta VDJ and CDR3 profiling. TCRdb ran MiXCR on the reads and lists one entry per CDR3 protein. The data hold around 170,000 distinct CDR3 sequences, with approximately 48% observed a single time. Study observations and caveats: Patients were compared with controls for CD8+ Simpson's diversity, and no significant difference emerged. Patients and controls had in common approximately 30 CD8+ CDR3 sequences.

Flow cytometry had shown expanded CD8+CD57+ cells in the patients chosen for sequencing. On this clonotype itself: The antigen remains undetermined.

What was sequenced was sorted CD4+, CD8+, or CD8+CD57+ T cells (not recorded which) from PBMCs. The sequence came from a human donor with aplastic anemia.

The CDR3 DNA is TGTGCCAGCAGTAGCGGGACAACGGGAGGGAATGAGCAGTTCTTC. This translates into CASSSGTTGGNEQFF. V usage is TRBV9 and J usage is TRBJ2-1; 8 bases are shared with TRBD2. The V segment lost 5 bases and the J segment 7 bases; nucleotides outside the gene matches: 11. The germline gives CDR1 SGDLS, CDR2 YYNGEE. This CDR3 has 15 amino acids.